The 13 T cell receptor beta chains reported below all come from one sample, sequenced in a study of CD8 T cells in Susac syndrome. Random hexamers were used to reverse transcribe an amount of about 0.45 to 1 ug RNA. Using its own MiXCR run on the immunoSEQ multiplex PCR reads, TCRdb lists one record per CDR3 protein. The sample shows about 80,000 distinct CDR3 sequences, nearly 95% of them seen only once. Sequenced: CD8+ T cells from PBMCs. The receptors stem from a human donor with Susac syndrome.

V and J are TRBV4-1 and TRBJ2-1; tentatively, D is TRBD1 or TRBD2 (5 bases each). CDR3 length: 16 amino acids. Trimming took off 0 bases at V and 4 bases at J, with 13 bases between the two ends. Per germline, CDR1 MGHRA and CDR2 YSYEKL. In DNA form, the CDR3 reads TGCGCCAGCAGCCAAGACGACGGGGCCGCGTACAATGAGCAGTTCTTC. It is translated as CASSQDDGAAYNEQFF.

This CDR3 reads CASSLFMAEASGGYEQYF. In DNA, the CDR3 is TGTGCCAGCAGCTTATTTATGGCTGAGGCTAGCGGGGGCTACGAGCAGTACTTC. The chain has TRBV7-9 and TRBJ2-7, with 10 bases lining up with TRBD2. The CDR3 covers 18 residues. The germline V gene encodes CDR1 SEHNR and CDR2 FQNEAQ (reference sequence). Trimming took 2 bases from V and 3 from J; bases not matched to a gene: 13.

This chain joins TRBV27 and TRBJ2-1; 8 bases agree with TRBD2. The CDR3 contains 15 residues. The germline gives CDR1 MNHEY, CDR2 SMNVEV (reference sequence). V lost 2 bases, J lost 7 bases, and 7 bases stayed unmatched. CDR3 sequence reads: CASSLTGGYYNEQFF. Here the CDR3 DNA reads TGTGCCAGCAGTTTAACGGGAGGGTATTATAATGAGCAGTTCTTC.

The chain employs TRBV10-3 and TRBJ2-3, with 14 bases that match TRBD2. The germline V gene encodes CDR1 ENHRY and CDR2 SYGVKD. The CDR3 covers 19 residues. The V and J ends lost 3 bases and 0 bases, in that order; junction bases with no gene match: 8. CDR3: CAISDPGLAGGTSTDTQYF. In DNA form, the CDR3 reads TGTGCCATCAGTGACCCCGGACTAGCGGGAGGAACTAGCACAGATACGCAGTATTTT.

V gene TRBV5-1 combines with J gene TRBJ2-2, with D tentatively TRBD1 (6 bases). Germline V gene lookup returns CDR1 SGHRS and CDR2 YFSETQ. The CDR3 is 16 amino acids. Deletions cut 4 bases from V and 6 bases from J, with 19 bases between. The CDR3 loop is CASSNSGTNIPGELFF. DNA of the CDR3: TGCGCCAGCAGCAACTCCGGGACAAACATCCCCGGGGAGCTGTTTTTT.

The chain recombines TRBV11-2 with TRBJ1-3, with D perhaps matching TRBD1 (5 bases). With 5 bases removed from V and 4 bases from J, the gap between germline ends came to 15 bases. This CDR3 has 15 residues. Germline V lookup: CDR1 SGHAT, CDR2 FQNNGV. Written as DNA, the CDR3 is TGTGCCAGCAGCCCTGTTAGGGGTGCAGGAAACACCATATATTTT. It translates to CASSPVRGAGNTIYF.

V gene TRBV14 combines with J gene TRBJ2-5; either TRBD1 or TRBD2 may supply D (5 bases each). The CDR3 spans 15 residues. The ends were cut back, 0 bases at V and 1 base at J, with 9 bases in the middle. Germline V lookup: CDR1 SGHDN, CDR2 FVKESK. CDR3 sequence reads: CASSQEAGTQETQYF. CDR3 coding DNA: TGTGCCAGCAGCCAAGAGGCCGGGACCCAAGAGACCCAGTACTTC.

The chain joins TRBV27 to TRBJ1-6; no clear D gene. Germline CDR1 and CDR2: MNHEY and SMNVEV (reference sequence). The CDR3 runs to 15 residues. Trimming removed 5 bases at V and 3 bases at J, with 11 bases between. CDR3 DNA: TGTGCCAGCAGTCCCCGAGGCAGCTATAATTCACCCCTCCACTTT. Encoded protein: CASSPRGSYNSPLHF.

The chain links TRBV12-3 or TRBV12-4 to TRBJ1-5; tentative D call: TRBD1 (5 bases). The V gene lost 2 bases and the J gene lost 6 bases, with 11 bases spanning the gap. The CDR3 covers 14 residues. The CDR3 region is CASSLSGTGQPQHF. CDR3 DNA: TGTGCCAGCAGTTTATCAGGGACTGGTCAGCCCCAGCATTTT.

This clonotype was observed once. J is TRBJ2-7 and V is TRBV27; TRBD1 is a possible D gene (5 bases). The CDR3 totals 11 residues. The V gene lost 5 bases and the J gene lost 6 bases, with 8 bases spanning the gap. CDR1 is MNHEY and CDR2 is SMNVEV in the germline V gene (reference sequence). The CDR3 sequence is CASSTGIEQYF. In DNA, the CDR3 is TGTGCCAGCAGTACAGGCATCGAGCAGTACTTC.

The chain links TRBV19 to TRBJ2-1, with 10 bases matching TRBD2. The CDR3 is 15 amino acids. Germline loops: CDR1 LNHDA, CDR2 SQIVND (reference sequence). Unmatched junction bases numbered 7, after V lost 5 bases and J lost 6 bases. The chain's CDR3 is CASSALAGEVNEQFF. The CDR3 DNA reads as TGTGCCAGTAGTGCCCTAGCGGGAGAGGTCAATGAGCAGTTCTTC.

The V gene is TRBV3-1, the J gene TRBJ2-1, with D maybe TRBD2 (5 bases). Germline V CDR1 and CDR2: LGHDT, YNNKEL (reference sequence). V lost 0 bases and J 4 bases, leaving 13 bases between the germline ends. The CDR3 has 16 residues. The DNA for the CDR3 is TGTGCCAGCAGCCAAGAGGAAGCGGCGGTATACAATGAGCAGTTCTTC. It translates to CASSQEEAAVYNEQFF.

The rearrangement links TRBV7-9 to TRBJ2-1; TRBD2 matches 8 bases. This CDR3 region has 15 residues. The germline V gene encodes CDR1 SEHNR and CDR2 FQNEAQ (reference sequence). The V gene end was trimmed by 5 bases and the J gene end by 7 bases; junction bases not matched to a gene: 10. The CDR3 spells CASSHSGTPRNEQFF. Written as DNA, the CDR3 is TGTGCCAGCAGCCATAGCGGGACGCCTCGAAATGAGCAGTTCTTC. Supplemented by reference TRBV7-9 and TRBJ2-1, the full variable domain reads DTGVSQNPRHKITKRGQNVTFRCDPISEHNRLYWYRQTLGQGPEFLTYFQNEAQLEKSRLLSDRFSAERPKGSFSTLEIQRTEQGDSAMYLCASSHSGTPRNEQFFGPGTRLTVL.